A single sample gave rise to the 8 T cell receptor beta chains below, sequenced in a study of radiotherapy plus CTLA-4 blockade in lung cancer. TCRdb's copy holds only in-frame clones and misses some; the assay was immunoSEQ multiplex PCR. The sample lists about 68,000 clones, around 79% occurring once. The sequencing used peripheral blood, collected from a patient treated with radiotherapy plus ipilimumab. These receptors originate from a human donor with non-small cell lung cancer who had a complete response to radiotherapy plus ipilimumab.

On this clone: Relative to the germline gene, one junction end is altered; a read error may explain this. The chain's CDR3 is CASSSPGVPKEQYF. In nucleotides, the CDR3 is TGTGCCAGCTCATCACCAGGGGTTCCTAAGGAGCAGTACTTC. This chain links TRBV18 with TRBJ2-7, with D perhaps TRBD1 (6 bases). The germline gives CDR1 KGHSH, CDR2 LQKENI. The CDR3 has 14 residues.

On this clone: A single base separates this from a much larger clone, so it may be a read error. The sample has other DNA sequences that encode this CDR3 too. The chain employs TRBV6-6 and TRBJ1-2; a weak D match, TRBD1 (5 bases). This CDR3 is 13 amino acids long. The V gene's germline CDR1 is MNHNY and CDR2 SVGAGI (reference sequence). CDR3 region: CASSPFGGYGYTF. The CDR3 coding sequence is TGCGCCAGCAGCCCCTTTGGGGGTTATGGCTACACCTTC.

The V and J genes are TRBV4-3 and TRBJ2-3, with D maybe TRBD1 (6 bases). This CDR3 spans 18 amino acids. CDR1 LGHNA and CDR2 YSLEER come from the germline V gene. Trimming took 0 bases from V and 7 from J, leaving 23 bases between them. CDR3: CASSQDRAGAGSLNTQYF. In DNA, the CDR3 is TGCGCCAGCAGCCAAGATCGGGCAGGGGCCGGGTCTTTAAATACGCAGTATTTT.

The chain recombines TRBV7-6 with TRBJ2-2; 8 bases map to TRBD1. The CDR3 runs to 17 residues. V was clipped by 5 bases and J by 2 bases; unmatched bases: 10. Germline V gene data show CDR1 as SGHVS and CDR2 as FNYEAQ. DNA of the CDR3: TGTGCCAGCAGCCCAGTTGGAGGGACAGGCAACACCGGGGAGCTGTTTTTT. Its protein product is CASSPVGGTGNTGELFF.

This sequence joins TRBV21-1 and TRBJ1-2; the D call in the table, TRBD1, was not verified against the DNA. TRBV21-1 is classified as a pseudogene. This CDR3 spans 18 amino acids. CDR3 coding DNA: TGTGCCAGCAGCAAAGGGGATTCAAAACAGGGGCTAAATAATGGCTACACCTTC. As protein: CASSKGDSKQGLNNGYTF.

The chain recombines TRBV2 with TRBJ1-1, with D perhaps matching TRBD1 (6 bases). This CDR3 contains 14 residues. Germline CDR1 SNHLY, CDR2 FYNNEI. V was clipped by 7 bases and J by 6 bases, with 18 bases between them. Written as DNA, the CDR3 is TGTGCCAGCAACCTTAAGAGGGGGGGCGCTGAAGCTTTCTTT. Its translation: CASNLKRGGAEAFF.

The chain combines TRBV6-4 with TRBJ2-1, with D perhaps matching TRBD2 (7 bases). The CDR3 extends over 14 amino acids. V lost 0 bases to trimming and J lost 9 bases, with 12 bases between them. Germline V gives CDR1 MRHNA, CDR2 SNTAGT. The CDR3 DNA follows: TGTGCCAGCAGTGACTCGGGGGGGGCGATTGAGCAGTTCTTC. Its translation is CASSDSGGAIEQFF.

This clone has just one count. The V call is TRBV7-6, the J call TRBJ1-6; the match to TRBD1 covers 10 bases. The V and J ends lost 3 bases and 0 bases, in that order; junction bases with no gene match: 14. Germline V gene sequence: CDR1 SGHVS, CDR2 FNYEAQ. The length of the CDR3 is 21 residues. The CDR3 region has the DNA TGTGCCAGCAGCTTGAGTCCCCCCGGGACAGGGGCAAGCTCCTATAATTCACCCCTCCACTTT. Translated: CASSLSPPGTGASSYNSPLHF. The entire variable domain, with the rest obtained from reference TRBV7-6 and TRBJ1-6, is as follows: GAGVSQSPRYKVTKRGQDVALRCDPISGHVSLYWYRQALGQGPEFLTYFNYEAQQDKSGLPNDRFSAERPEGSISTLTIQRTEQRDSAMYRCASSLSPPGTGASSYNSPLHFGNGTRLTVT.